Included here is one TCR beta chain sequence, with context. In germline, CDR1 is MNHNS, CDR2 SASEGT. The CDR3 runs to 15 residues. Between the trimmed V and J ends, which lost 2 bases and 4 bases, there was a span of 14 bases. This specimen belongs to a study of response to subunit inactivated influenza vaccine. MiXCR, run by TCRdb on the RT-PCR reads, gives a single entry per CDR3 protein. The sample has around 570,000 distinct CDR3 sequences; approximately 10% are singletons. These same data were also listed under a study on T cells expressing NK-cell markers. This second report adds: With UMIs, 5'RACE template switching was used to make TCR beta cDNA. Obtained from sorted CD3+CD56+NKG2C+, CD3+CD56+NKG2C- and CD3+CD56-NKG2C+ T cells were the TCR beta repertoires. Roughly 1.0-8% of CD8+ T cells in about six donors belonged to dominant NKG2C+ clonotypes.

The material sequenced was PBMCs from blood, taken on the day of vaccination. The J gene is TRBJ1-2, the V gene TRBV6-1, with a weak D call TRBD1 (5 bases). The clonotype originates from a man between 50 and 59 years old who received an inactivated influenza vaccine. CDR3 residues: CASSEPGTKTYGYTF. CDR3 DNA: TGTGCCAGCAGTGAACCCGGGACTAAAACCTATGGCTACACCTTC.